Listed below are T cell receptor beta chains from one sample, sequenced in a study of blood T cells in healthy people across ages. TCRdb re-derived calls from the 5' RACE reads in MiXCR, one entry per CDR3 protein. The sample yields around 1,600,000 distinct CDR3 sequences, 42% seen once. Sequencing input: blood. These receptors came from a young woman in good health. CDR3s include the opening cysteine and the closing phenylalanine or tryptophan. Fields, in order: D gene, J gene, V gene, clone size, CDR3 protein, CDR3 DNA. A D gene is named only where the DNA matches it firmly. Not all rows give a size; the values are once, few, many and, for expanded clones, a class.

. | TRBJ1-2 | TRBV9 | few | CASSVDGDHYSGYTF | TGTGCCAGCAGCGTAGACGGGGACCATTATAGTGGCTACACCTTC
. | TRBJ1-2 | TRBV6-2/TRBV6-3 | . | CASSPRSYGYIF | TGTGCCAGCAGTCCTAGGAGCTATGGCTACATCTTC
TRBD2 | TRBJ2-1 | TRBV3-1 | . | CASSPIIAGAENEQFF | TGTGCCAGCAGCCCAATCATAGCGGGAGCGGAAAATGAGCAGTTCTTC
TRBD2 | TRBJ2-7 | TRBV12-3/TRBV12-4 | once | CASSFLAVQYNEQYF | TGTGCCAGCAGCTTCCTAGCGGTTCAATACAATGAGCAGTACTTC
. | TRBJ1-2 | TRBV9 | few | CASSPRQGSPIYGYTF | TGTGCCAGCAGCCCCAGGCAGGGGTCCCCTATCTATGGCTACACCTTC
. | TRBJ1-1 | TRBV6-1 | few | CASRPRDWGMNTEAFF | TGTGCCAGCCGGCCGAGGGACTGGGGGATGAACACTGAAGCTTTCTTT
TRBD2 | TRBJ2-7 | TRBV5-1 | . | CASSFSGEAPQYF | TGCGCCAGCAGCTTTAGCGGGGAGGCTCCCCAGTACTTC
. | TRBJ1-2 | TRBV30 | . | CAWKLVEANYGYTF | TGTGCCTGGAAACTGGTCGAAGCTAACTATGGCTACACCTTC
. | TRBJ2-1 | TRBV7-6 | . | CASSLVYTRPYNEQFF | TGTGCCAGCAGCTTAGTTTACACCCGCCCCTACAATGAGCAGTTCTTC
. | TRBJ2-7 | TRBV30 | . | CAFAEGRPLYEQYF | TGTGCCTTTGCCGAGGGACGGCCGCTTTACGAGCAGTACTTC
TRBD1 | TRBJ2-7 | TRBV20-1 | few | CSATRGRPYEQYF | TGCAGTGCTACCAGGGGGCGTCCCTACGAGCAGTACTTC
TRBD1 | TRBJ2-1 | TRBV4-1 | few | CASRLTFRDGQGNEQFF | TGCGCCAGCAGACTTACCTTCCGGGACGGACAGGGCAATGAGCAGTTCTTC
. | TRBJ2-7 | TRBV12-3/TRBV12-4 | few | CASSLGPAVEQYF | TGTGCCAGCAGTCTGGGACCCGCAGTTGAGCAGTACTTC
. | TRBJ1-6 | TRBV4-3 | few | CASSQVVGGNSPLHF | TGCGCCAGCAGCCAAGTAGTGGGAGGAAATTCACCCCTCCACTTT
. | TRBJ2-7 | TRBV14 | few | CASSQPGTHYAYEQYF | TGTGCCAGCAGCCAACCCGGGACTCACTACGCCTACGAGCAGTACTTC
TRBD1 | TRBJ1-4 | TRBV5-1 | . | CASSPGGSLNEKLFF | TGCGCCAGCAGCCCAGGGGGCAGTCTTAATGAAAAACTGTTTTTT
. | TRBJ2-3 | TRBV9 | few | CASSTGTVSTDTQYF | TGTGCCAGCAGCACAGGGACGGTTAGCACAGATACGCAGTATTTT
TRBD2 | TRBJ2-5 | TRBV28 | . | CASSLLAGLDEQYF | TGTGCCAGCAGTTTACTAGCGGGATTGGATGAGCAGTACTTC
TRBD2 | TRBJ2-1 | TRBV6-2/TRBV6-3 | many | CASSYHAGGSYNEQFF | TGTGCCAGCAGTTACCACGCGGGAGGTTCCTACAATGAGCAGTTCTTC
TRBD1 | TRBJ2-4 | TRBV20-1 | . | CSASIQGHIQYF | TGCAGTGCCAGTATACAGGGGCACATTCAGTACTTC
TRBD2 | TRBJ2-1 | TRBV20-1 | . | CSATGRAGAPYNEQFF | TGCAGTGCTACCGGACGAGCGGGGGCACCTTACAATGAGCAGTTCTTC
TRBD1 | TRBJ2-3 | TRBV18 | few | CASSRNEGAGDTQYF | TGTGCCAGCTCCCGAAACGAGGGGGCTGGAGATACGCAGTATTTT
TRBD1 | TRBJ2-7 | TRBV11-2 | . | CASSLVRQGSYEQYF | TGTGCCAGCAGCTTAGTCAGACAGGGCTCCTACGAGCAGTACTTC
TRBD2 | TRBJ2-3 | TRBV27 | . | CASSRTGLALTDTQYF | TGTGCCAGCAGTCGCACGGGACTAGCACTCACAGATACGCAGTATTTT
. | TRBJ2-7 | TRBV20-1 | . | CSARGDAYNEQYF | TGTAGTGCTAGAGGGGACGCCTACAATGAGCAGTACTTC
. | TRBJ1-1 | TRBV29-1 | . | CSVGLLLSDTEAFF | TGCAGCGTTGGGCTACTCCTCTCGGACACTGAAGCCTTCTTT
TRBD2 | TRBJ2-5 | TRBV20-1 | . | CSAPTSGIAKVYQETQYF | TGCAGTGCTCCGACTAGCGGGATCGCAAAGGTGTACCAAGAGACCCAGTACTTC
. | TRBJ2-5 | TRBV29-1 | . | CSIWGRRQETQYF | TGCAGCATTTGGGGGCGGAGACAAGAGACCCAGTACTTC
. | TRBJ1-2 | TRBV27 | . | CASGPLQGFYGYTF | TGTGCCAGCGGGCCTTTACAGGGTTTCTATGGCTACACCTTC
. | TRBJ2-2 | TRBV29-1 | few | CSAYPVEGTGELFF | TGCAGCGCCTACCCTGTTGAGGGGACCGGGGAGCTGTTTTTT
. | TRBJ2-1 | TRBV30 | . | CAWSRRDAEQFF | TGTGCCTGGAGTCGGAGGGATGCTGAGCAGTTCTTC
. | TRBJ1-5 | TRBV6-6 | few | CASSFQPQHF | TGTGCCAGCAGTTTTCAGCCCCAGCATTTT
. | TRBJ2-7 | TRBV30 | . | CAGLKDGYYEQYF | TGTGCCGGGTTAAAAGACGGCTACTACGAGCAGTACTTC
. | TRBJ2-3 | TRBV11-2 | . | CASSSPTGGFTDTQYF | TGTGCCAGCAGCTCCCCAACAGGCGGCTTCACAGATACGCAGTATTTT
TRBD1 | TRBJ1-2 | TRBV4-3 | . | CASSHYDRDGYTF | TGCGCCAGCAGCCACTACGACAGGGATGGCTACACCTTC